This TCR beta chain was obtained from a study of T-cell reconstitution after alpha-beta-depleted transplantation in children. Findings and caveats of the study: In patients about two months after transplant, alpha-beta T cells reportedly arose from several hundred expanded graft clones.

This clonotype was picked up many times. The target antigen is unknown. Germline CDR1 reads SQVTM; CDR2 reads ANQGSEA. CDR3 length equals 14 residues. V gave up 6 bases and J gave up 7 bases; unmatched junction bases: 12. Unique molecular identifiers were incorporated during preparation of the TCRbeta library. TCRdb independently ran MiXCR on the PCR reads; one entry per CDR3 protein. The table includes 7,500 to 10,000 distinct CDR3 sequences, roughly an eighth detected once. This sample comprised PBMCs, mostly from graft donor cells, obtained 60 days after TCRalphabeta/CD19-depleted stem cell transplant. The V and J genes are TRBV29-1 and TRBJ2-7, with TRBD2 matching over 10 bases. The sequence was obtained from a patient aged 2-10 years who had a stem cell transplant for inherited bone marrow failure, so the T cells may come from the graft donor. CDR3 sequence (DNA): TGCAGCGTGGGGCGGACTAGCGGCCCTACGGAGCAGTACTTC. It is translated as CSVGRTSGPTEQYF.